These 11 T cell receptor beta chains share one sample of origin, sequenced in a study of Tregs in tolerant kidney transplant recipients. Measured with immunoSEQ multiplex PCR; TCRdb has only the in-frame clones, and not every one. Of under 100,000 clones in the sample, approximately 92% are singletons; the top ten hold over 4%. The specimen was CD8+ T cells from blood. These receptors originate from a human donor in good health.

The chain employs TRBV5-4 and TRBJ2-7, with a tentative D call TRBD1 (5 bases). CDR1 and CDR2 from the germline V gene are SGHNT and YYREEE (reference sequence). V lost 2 bases, J lost 4 bases, and 7 bases lay in between. The CDR3 is 12 residues long. CDR3 sequence (DNA): TGTGCCAGCAGCTTTGACAGTTACGAGCAGTACTTC. Protein: CASSFDSYEQYF.

In DNA form, the CDR3 reads TGTGCCAGCCGGAGGGCGAATGAGCAGTTCTTC. Translated, it gives CASRRANEQFF. The chain joins TRBV19 to TRBJ2-1, with D maybe TRBD2 (6 bases). The CDR3 sequence is 11 residues long. The V and J ends lost 9 bases and 7 bases respectively, with 10 bases between them. Germline V gives CDR1 LNHDA, CDR2 SQIVND (reference sequence).

V and J are TRBV9 and TRBJ1-1, with 9 bases that match TRBD1. The germline V gene has CDR1 SGDLS and CDR2 YYNGEE. CDR3 length: 15 residues. V trimming: 3 bases; J trimming: 5 bases; junction bases outside the gene matches: 8. CDR3 residues: CASSASGTGKTEAFF. CDR3 nucleotide sequence: TGTGCCAGCAGCGCTTCCGGGACAGGGAAGACTGAAGCTTTCTTT.

V gene TRBV10-3 combines with J gene TRBJ2-1, with 9 positions matching TRBD1. CDR1 is ENHRY, CDR2 SYGVKD, per germline. Trimming at V came to 8 bases and at J to 4 bases, leaving 12 bases not matched to a gene. This CDR3 contains 16 residues. CDR3 in amino acids: CAIGRTGESPYNEQFF. Written as DNA, the CDR3 is TGTGCCATCGGGAGGACAGGGGAATCGCCTTACAATGAGCAGTTCTTC.

The chain is built from TRBV27 and TRBJ2-1, with D possibly matching TRBD2 (5 bases). CDR3 length: 15 residues. V shed 3 bases and J shed 0 bases, with 9 bases lying between them. CDR1 and CDR2 from the germline V gene are MNHEY and SMNVEV (reference sequence). The CDR3 sequence is CASSFRGVSYNEQFF. For the CDR3, the DNA is TGTGCCAGCAGTTTCCGGGGTGTCTCCTACAATGAGCAGTTCTTC.

The chain uses TRBV11-2 and TRBJ1-1; 8 bases fit TRBD1. Trimming removed 6 bases from V and 8 bases from J; junction bases left unmatched: 11. The CDR3 has 14 residues. Germline CDR1 SGHAT, CDR2 FQNNGV. CDR3 sequence reads: CASRKTGAGGEAFF. The CDR3 coding sequence is TGTGCCAGCAGGAAGACAGGGGCGGGGGGAGAAGCTTTCTTT.

The chain recombines TRBV9 with TRBJ2-7; D gene unclear. The CDR3 is made up of 15 amino acids. Trimming pared 0 bases from V and 3 bases from J, leaving 13 bases between. Germline CDR1 is SGDLS and CDR2 is YYNGEE. The CDR3 DNA is TGTGCCAGCAGCGTAGGTAGTAGCATCAACTACGAGCAGTACTTC. Encoded protein: CASSVGSSINYEQYF. Supplemented by reference TRBV9 and TRBJ2-7, the full variable domain reads DSGVTQTPKHLITATGQRVTLRCSPRSGDLSVYWYQQSLDQGLQFLIQYYNGEERAKGNILERFSAQQFPDLHSELNLSSLELGDSALYFCASSVGSSINYEQYFGPGTRLTVT.

V and J are TRBV6-1 and TRBJ1-2; 9 nucleotides align to TRBD1. V lost 3 bases to trimming and J lost 3 bases; unmatched junction nucleotides: 8. CDR1 is MNHNS, CDR2 SASEGT, per germline. This CDR3 contains 16 residues. CDR3 bases: TGTGCCAGCAGTGAGGATGGACAGGGGCGATACTATGGCTACACCTTC. Translated, it gives CASSEDGQGRYYGYTF.

The chain carries TRBV19 and TRBJ2-1, with TRBD2 identical over 10 bases. V dropped 9 bases and J dropped 1; count of bases not matched to a gene: 12. CDR3 length equals 17 residues. Germline CDR1 LNHDA, CDR2 SQIVND (reference sequence). Here the CDR3 reads CASSLASGGESYNEQFF. CDR3 bases: TGTGCCAGCAGCTTGGCTAGCGGGGGTGAGTCCTACAATGAGCAGTTCTTC.

The chain combines TRBV2 with TRBJ2-7; maybe TRBD1 (6 bases). Trimming shortened V by 4 bases and J by 3 bases, and 22 bases separated the two germline ends. Per the germline V gene, CDR1 is SNHLY and CDR2 is FYNNEI. The CDR3 has 17 amino acids. The CDR3 bases are TGTGCCAGCAGTGGGAAGGACCAGGGGAGATCCAGCTACGAGCAGTACTTC. Residues: CASSGKDQGRSSYEQYF.

The chain joins TRBV7-6 to TRBJ1-6; the D is unclear. The CDR3 loop spans 15 amino acids. V lost 5 bases to trimming and J lost 2 bases, with 10 bases between them. CDR1 SGHVS and CDR2 FNYEAQ come from the germline V gene. The CDR3 DNA sequence: TGTGCCAGCAGCCCAGGACCGACCTATAATTCACCCCTCCACTTT. As protein: CASSPGPTYNSPLHF.